This TCR beta chain was identified in a study of blood T cell repertoires in COVID-19. On the study more broadly: Donors in the United States, Italy and Spain gave samples during acute or convalescent COVID-19. In each case, the material was cDNA or gDNA derived from T cells, B-cell-depleted T cells, or PBMCs.

As handled by the study authors: Reference gene primers were amplified, and this amplification served to estimate nucleated cell counts. Sequenced by immunoSEQ multiplex PCR; TCRdb stores in-frame clones only, minus some. That table supplies the V and J calls and clone size; D and trimming were determined from the DNA. The sample holds about 360,000 clones, about 88% seen once. Seattle enrolled patients during active infection and tracked them longitudinally. J gave up 7 bases and V 6 bases, and 5 bases lay outside the gene matches. The CDR3 consists of 13 residues. This clonotype was obtained from a woman aged 60-70 years with COVID-19, enrolled during active disease. Sequenced input: peripheral blood. The chain recombines TRBV12-3 or TRBV12-4 with TRBJ1-5; TRBD1 aligns across 8 bases. As DNA, the CDR3 is TGTGCCAGCAGCGGACAGGGAGGCCAGCCCCAGCATTTT. As protein: CASSGQGGQPQHF.